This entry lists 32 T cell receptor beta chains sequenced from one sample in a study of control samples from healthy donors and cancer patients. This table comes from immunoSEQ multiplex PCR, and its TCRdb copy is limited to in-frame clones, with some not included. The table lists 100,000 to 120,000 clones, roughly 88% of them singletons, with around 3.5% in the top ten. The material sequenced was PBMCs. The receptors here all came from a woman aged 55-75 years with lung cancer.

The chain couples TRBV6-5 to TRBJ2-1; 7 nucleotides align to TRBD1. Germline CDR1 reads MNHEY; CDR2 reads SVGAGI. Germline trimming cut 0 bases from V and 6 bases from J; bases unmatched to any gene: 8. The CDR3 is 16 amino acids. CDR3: CASSYSRGPDLNEQFF. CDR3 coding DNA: TGTGCCAGCAGTTACTCGAGGGGGCCCGACCTCAATGAGCAGTTCTTC.

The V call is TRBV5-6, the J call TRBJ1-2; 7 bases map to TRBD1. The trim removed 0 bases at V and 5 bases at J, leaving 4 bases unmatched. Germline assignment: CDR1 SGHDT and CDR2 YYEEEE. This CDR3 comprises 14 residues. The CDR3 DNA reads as TGTGCCAGCAGCTTGGGCCGACAGGGTTATGGCTACACCTTC. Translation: CASSLGRQGYGYTF.

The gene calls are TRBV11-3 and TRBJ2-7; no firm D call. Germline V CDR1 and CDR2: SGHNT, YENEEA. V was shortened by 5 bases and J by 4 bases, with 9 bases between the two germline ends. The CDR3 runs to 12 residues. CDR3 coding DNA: TGTGCCAGCAGCCCGAAGACTTACGAGCAGTACTTC. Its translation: CASSPKTYEQYF.

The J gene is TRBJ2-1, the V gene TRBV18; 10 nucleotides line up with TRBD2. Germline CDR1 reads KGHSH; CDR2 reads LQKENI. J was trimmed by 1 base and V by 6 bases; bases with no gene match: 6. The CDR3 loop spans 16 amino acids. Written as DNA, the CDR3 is TGTGCCAGCTCGCCTAGCGGGAGACGGTCCTACAATGAGCAGTTCTTC. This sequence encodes CASSPSGRRSYNEQFF.

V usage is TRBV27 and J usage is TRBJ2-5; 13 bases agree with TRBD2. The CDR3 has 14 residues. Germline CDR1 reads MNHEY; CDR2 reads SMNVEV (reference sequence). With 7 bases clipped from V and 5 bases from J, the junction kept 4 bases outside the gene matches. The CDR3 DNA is TGTGCCAGCAAACTAGCGGGGGGGCCGGAGACCCAGTACTTC. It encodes CASKLAGGPETQYF.

The CDR3 sequence is CATSDSRGKETQYF. The CDR3 region has the DNA TGTGCCACCAGTGACTCCAGGGGGAAAGAGACCCAGTACTTC. This rearrangement joins TRBV24-1 to TRBJ2-5; 7 bases are shared with TRBD1. Germline V gene lookup returns CDR1 KGHDR and CDR2 SFDVKD. V was pared by 4 bases and J by 3 bases, with 4 bases of the junction left unmatched. The CDR3 is 14 residues long.

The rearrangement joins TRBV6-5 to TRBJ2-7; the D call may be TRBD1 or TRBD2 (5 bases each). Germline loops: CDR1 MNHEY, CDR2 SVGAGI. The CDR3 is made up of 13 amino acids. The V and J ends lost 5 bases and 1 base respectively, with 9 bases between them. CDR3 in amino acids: CASSRDGSYEQYF. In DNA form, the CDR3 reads TGTGCCAGCAGTCGGGACGGGTCCTACGAGCAGTACTTC.

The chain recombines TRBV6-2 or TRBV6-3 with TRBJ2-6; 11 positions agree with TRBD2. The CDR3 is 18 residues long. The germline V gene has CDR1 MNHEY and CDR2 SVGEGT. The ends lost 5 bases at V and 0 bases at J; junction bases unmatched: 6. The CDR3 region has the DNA TGTGCCAGCAGTACCCGACTAGCGGGGATCTCTGGGGCCAACGTCCTGACTTTC. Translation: CASSTRLAGISGANVLTF.

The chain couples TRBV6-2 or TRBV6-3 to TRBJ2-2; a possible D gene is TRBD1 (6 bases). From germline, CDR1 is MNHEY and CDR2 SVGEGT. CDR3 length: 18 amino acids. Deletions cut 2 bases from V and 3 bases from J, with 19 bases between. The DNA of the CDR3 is TGTGCCAGCAGTTACAATGGGGGCCGCTGGATTGACACCGGGGAGCTGTTTTTT. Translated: CASSYNGGRWIDTGELFF.

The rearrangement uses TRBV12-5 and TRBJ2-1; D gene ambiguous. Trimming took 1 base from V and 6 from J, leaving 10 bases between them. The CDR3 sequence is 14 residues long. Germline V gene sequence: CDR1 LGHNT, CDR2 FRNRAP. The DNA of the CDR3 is TGTGCTAGTGGTTTGGCAGCAGAAGGCAATGAGCAGTTCTTC. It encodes CASGLAAEGNEQFF.

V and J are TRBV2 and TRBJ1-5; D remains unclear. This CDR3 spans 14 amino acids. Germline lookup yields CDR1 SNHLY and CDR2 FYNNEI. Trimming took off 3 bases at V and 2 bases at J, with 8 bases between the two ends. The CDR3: CASSDSLGNQPQHF. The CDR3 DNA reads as TGTGCCAGCAGTGATAGCCTGGGCAATCAGCCCCAGCATTTT. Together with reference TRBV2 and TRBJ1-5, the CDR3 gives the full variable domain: EPEVTQTPSHQVTQMGQEVILRCVPISNHLYFYWYRQILGQKVEFLVSFYNNEISEKSEIFDDQFSVERPDGSNFTLKIRSTKLEDSAMYFCASSDSLGNQPQHFGDGTRLSIL.

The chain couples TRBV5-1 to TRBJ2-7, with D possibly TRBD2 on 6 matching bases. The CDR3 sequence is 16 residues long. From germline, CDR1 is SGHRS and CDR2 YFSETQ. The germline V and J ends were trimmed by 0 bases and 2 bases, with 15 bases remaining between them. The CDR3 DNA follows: TGCGCCAGCAGCTTGGCGGCTAGCGATTCTACCTACGAGCAGTACTTC. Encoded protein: CASSLAASDSTYEQYF. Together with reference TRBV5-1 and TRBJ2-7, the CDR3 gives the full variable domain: KAGVTQTPRYLIKTRGQQVTLSCSPISGHRSVSWYQQTPGQGLQFLFEYFSETQRNKGNFPGRFSGRQFSNSRSEMNVSTLELGDSALYLCASSLAASDSTYEQYFGPGTRLTVT.

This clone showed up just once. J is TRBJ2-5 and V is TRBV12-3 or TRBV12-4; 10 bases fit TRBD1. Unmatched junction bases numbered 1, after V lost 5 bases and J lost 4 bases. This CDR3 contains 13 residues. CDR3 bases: TGTGCCAGCAGTCGACAGGGGGCAGAGACCCAGTACTTC. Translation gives CASSRQGAETQYF.

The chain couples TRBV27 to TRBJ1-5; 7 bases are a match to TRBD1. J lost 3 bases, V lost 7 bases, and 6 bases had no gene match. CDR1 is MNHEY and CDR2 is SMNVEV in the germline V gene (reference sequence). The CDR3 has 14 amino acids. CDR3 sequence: CASKTTGINQPQHF. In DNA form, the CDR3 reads TGTGCCAGCAAGACGACAGGGATCAATCAGCCCCAGCATTTT.

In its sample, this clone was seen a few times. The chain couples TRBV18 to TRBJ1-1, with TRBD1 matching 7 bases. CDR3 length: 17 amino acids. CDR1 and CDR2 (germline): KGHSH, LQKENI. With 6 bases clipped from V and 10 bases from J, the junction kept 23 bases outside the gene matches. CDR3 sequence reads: CASSLIFFKGQITGAFF. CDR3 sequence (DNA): TGTGCCAGCTCGCTCATCTTTTTTAAGGGACAGATAACGGGAGCTTTCTTT.

The CDR3: CASSPSRDEVPYNEQFF. The CDR3 DNA reads TGCGCCAGCAGCCCGAGTCGCGATGAAGTCCCTTACAATGAGCAGTTCTTC. V is TRBV4-1 and J is TRBJ2-1, with unresolved D. Germline V gene sequence: CDR1 MGHRA, CDR2 YSYEKL. The ends were cut back, 4 bases at V and 4 bases at J, with 20 bases in the middle. The CDR3 is made up of 17 amino acids.

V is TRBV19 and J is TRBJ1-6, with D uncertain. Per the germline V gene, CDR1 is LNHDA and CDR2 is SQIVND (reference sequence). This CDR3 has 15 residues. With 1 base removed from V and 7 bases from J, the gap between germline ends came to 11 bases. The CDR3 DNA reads TGTGCCAGTAGTATAGGAGGGTCTGGGAATTCACCCCTCCACTTT. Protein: CASSIGGSGNSPLHF. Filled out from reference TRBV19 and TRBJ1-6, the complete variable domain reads DGGITQSPKYLFRKEGQNVTLSCEQNLNHDAMYWYRQDPGQGLRLIYYSQIVNDFQKGDIAEGYSVSREKKESFPLTVTSAQKNPTAFYLCASSIGGSGNSPLHFGNGTRLTVT.

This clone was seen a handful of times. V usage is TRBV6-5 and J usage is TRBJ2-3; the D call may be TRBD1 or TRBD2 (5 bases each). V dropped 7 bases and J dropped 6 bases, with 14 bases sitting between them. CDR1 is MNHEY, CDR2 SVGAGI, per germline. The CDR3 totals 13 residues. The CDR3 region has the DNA TGTGCCAGCATGGTCTGGGGGACCGATACGCAGTATTTT. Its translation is CASMVWGTDTQYF.

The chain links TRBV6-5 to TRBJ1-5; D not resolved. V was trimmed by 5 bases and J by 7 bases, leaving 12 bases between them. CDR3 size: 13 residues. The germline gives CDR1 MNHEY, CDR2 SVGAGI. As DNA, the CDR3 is TGTGCCAGCAGTCGCCGTGGCTTACAGCCCCAGCATTTT. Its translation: CASSRRGLQPQHF.

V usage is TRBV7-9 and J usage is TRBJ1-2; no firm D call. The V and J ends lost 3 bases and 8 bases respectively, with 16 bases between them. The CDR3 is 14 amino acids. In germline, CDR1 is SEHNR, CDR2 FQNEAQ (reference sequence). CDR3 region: CASSFLALIHGYTF. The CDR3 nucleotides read TGTGCCAGCAGCTTTCTCGCGTTAATACACGGCTACACCTTC.

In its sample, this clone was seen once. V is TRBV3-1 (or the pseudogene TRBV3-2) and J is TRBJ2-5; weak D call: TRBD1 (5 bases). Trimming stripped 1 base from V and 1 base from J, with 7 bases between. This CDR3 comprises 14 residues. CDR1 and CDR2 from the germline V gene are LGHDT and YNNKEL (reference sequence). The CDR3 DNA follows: TGTGCCAGCAGCCAAGGGGGCATCCAAGAGACCCAGTACTTC. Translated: CASSQGGIQETQYF.

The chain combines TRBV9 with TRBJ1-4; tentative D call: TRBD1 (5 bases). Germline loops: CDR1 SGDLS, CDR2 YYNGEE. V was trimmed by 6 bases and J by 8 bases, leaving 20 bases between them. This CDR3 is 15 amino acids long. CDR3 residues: CASTPAGNWGEKLFF. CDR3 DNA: TGTGCCAGCACCCCCGCAGGGAATTGGGGCGAAAAACTGTTTTTT.

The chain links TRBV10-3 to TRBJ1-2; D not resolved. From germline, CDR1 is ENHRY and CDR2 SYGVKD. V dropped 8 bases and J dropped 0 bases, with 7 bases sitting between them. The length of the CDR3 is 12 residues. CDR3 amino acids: CAISEANYGYTF. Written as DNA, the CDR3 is TGTGCCATCTCTGAAGCTAACTATGGCTACACCTTC.

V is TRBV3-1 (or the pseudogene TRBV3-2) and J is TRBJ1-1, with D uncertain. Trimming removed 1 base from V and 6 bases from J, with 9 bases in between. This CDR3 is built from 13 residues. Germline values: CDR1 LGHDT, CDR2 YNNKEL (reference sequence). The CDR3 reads CASSQAVKSEAFF. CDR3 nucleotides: TGTGCCAGCAGCCAAGCAGTAAAGTCTGAAGCTTTCTTT.

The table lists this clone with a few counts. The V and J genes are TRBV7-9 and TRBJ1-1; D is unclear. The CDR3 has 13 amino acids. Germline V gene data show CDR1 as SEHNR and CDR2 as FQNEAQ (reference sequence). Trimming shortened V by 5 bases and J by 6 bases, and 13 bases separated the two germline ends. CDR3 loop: CASSPYLDAEAFF. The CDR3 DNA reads TGTGCCAGCAGCCCGTACTTAGACGCTGAAGCTTTCTTT. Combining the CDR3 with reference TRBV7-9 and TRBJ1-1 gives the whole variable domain DTGVSQNPRHKITKRGQNVTFRCDPISEHNRLYWYRQTLGQGPEFLTYFQNEAQLEKSRLLSDRFSAERPKGSFSTLEIQRTEQGDSAMYLCASSPYLDAEAFFGQGTRLTVV.

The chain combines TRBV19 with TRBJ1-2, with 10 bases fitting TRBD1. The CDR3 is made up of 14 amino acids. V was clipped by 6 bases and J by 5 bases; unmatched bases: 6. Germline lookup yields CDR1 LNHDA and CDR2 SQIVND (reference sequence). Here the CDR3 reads CASSDRGQDYGYTF. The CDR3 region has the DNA TGTGCCAGTAGCGACAGGGGGCAGGATTATGGCTACACCTTC.

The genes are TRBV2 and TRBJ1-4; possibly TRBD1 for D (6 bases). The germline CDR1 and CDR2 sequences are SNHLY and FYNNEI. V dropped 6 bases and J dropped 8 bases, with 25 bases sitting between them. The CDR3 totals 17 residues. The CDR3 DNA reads TGTGCCAGCAGGGAGCGGGGGGCTTTAGGATGGATAGAAAAACTGTTTTTT. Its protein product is CASRERGALGWIEKLFF.

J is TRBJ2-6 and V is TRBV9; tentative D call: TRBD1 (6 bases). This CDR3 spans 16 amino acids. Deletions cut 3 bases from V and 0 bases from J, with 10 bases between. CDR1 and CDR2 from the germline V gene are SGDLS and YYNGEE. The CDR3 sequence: CASSADSFSGANVLTF. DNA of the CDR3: TGTGCCAGCAGCGCGGACAGTTTCTCTGGGGCCAACGTCCTGACTTTC.

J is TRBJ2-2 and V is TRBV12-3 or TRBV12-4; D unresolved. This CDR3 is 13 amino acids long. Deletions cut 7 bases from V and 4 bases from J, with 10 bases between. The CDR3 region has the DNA TGTGCCAGCACCCTTCTGGGCACCGGGGAGCTGTTTTTT. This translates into CASTLLGTGELFF.

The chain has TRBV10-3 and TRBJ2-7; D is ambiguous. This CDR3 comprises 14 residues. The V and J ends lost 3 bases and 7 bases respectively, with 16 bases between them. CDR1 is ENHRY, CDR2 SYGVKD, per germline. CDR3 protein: CAISDAVSSEEQYF. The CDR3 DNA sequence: TGTGCCATCAGTGACGCAGTTTCGTCAGAGGAGCAGTACTTC.

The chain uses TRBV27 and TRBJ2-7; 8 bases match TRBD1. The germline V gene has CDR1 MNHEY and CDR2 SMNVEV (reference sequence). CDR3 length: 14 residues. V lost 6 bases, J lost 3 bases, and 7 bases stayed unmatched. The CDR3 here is CASRFGTGIYEQYF. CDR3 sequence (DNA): TGTGCCAGCAGATTCGGGACAGGCATCTACGAGCAGTACTTC.

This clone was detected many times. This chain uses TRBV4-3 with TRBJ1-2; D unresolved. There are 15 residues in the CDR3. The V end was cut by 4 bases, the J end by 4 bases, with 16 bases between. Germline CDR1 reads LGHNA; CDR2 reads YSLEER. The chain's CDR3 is CASSPETGRSYGYTF. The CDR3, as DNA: TGCGCCAGCAGCCCCGAAACCGGACGGAGCTATGGCTACACCTTC.